This T cell receptor beta chain was sequenced in a study of T-cell reconstitution after alpha-beta-depleted transplantation in children. Study observations and caveats: T-cell counts and diversity at one year following transplant were attributed mainly to newly produced T cells. Where some patients showed high TCRbeta diversity at day 60, it came from recipient T cells and thymic progenitors that had survived. Roughly two months post-transplant, alpha-beta T cells reportedly originated from several hundred graft clones that had expanded.

Unique molecular identifiers tagged the TCRbeta library. MiXCR, applied by TCRdb to the PCR reads, yields one record per CDR3 protein. The sample shows just over 200,000 distinct CDR3 sequences, about 8.2% of them seen only once. The germline V gene has CDR1 MGHDK and CDR2 SYGVNS. Unmatched junction bases numbered 4, after V lost 4 bases and J lost 4 bases. The CDR3 contains 13 residues. This clonotype was picked up a small number of times. The antigen remains undetermined. Sequencing used PBMCs, mostly from graft donor cells, obtained 360 days after TCRalphabeta/CD19-depleted stem cell transplant. The clonotype was recovered from a male patient between 2 and 10 years old who had a stem cell transplant for acute myeloid leukemia, so the T cells may come from the graft donor. This chain connects TRBV25-1 to TRBJ2-7, with 7 bases lining up with TRBD1. The CDR3 sequence is CASSGDREYEQYF. Here the CDR3 DNA reads TGTGCCAGCAGTGGTGACAGGGAGTACGAGCAGTACTTC.